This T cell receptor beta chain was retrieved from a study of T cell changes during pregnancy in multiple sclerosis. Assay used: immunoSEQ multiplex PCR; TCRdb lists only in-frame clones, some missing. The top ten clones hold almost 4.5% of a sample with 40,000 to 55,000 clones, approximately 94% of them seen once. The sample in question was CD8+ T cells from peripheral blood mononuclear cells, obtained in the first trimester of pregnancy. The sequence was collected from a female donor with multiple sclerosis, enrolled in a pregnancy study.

The CDR3 nucleotides read TGTGCCAGCAGTGCCTCACCGGGGACTAGCGGGAGGATAGGACAAGAGACCCAGTACTTC. It yields the protein CASSASPGTSGRIGQETQYF. J is TRBJ2-5 and V is TRBV6-1; TRBD2 agrees at 15 bases. CDR3 length: 20 residues. V shed 4 bases and J 2 bases; nucleotides not matched to a gene: 14. Germline assignment: CDR1 MNHNS and CDR2 SASEGT.